This T cell receptor (beta chain) was captured by sequencing in a study of T cells in localized non-small cell lung cancer. Assay used: immunoSEQ multiplex PCR; TCRdb lists only in-frame clones, some missing. The table includes 55,000 to 65,000 clones, about 90% detected once. Comment on this clone: Its antigen is undetermined.

Study-level points and caveats: Exceeding tumor, uninvolved adjacent lung had the highest T cell clonality.

With 1 base removed from V and 3 bases from J, the gap between germline ends came to 11 bases. Germline-derived CDR1 and CDR2 are SGHTA and FQGNSA. The CDR3 covers 15 residues. The TCR sequence derives from a man aged 40 to 70 with stage I squamous cell lung carcinoma. The rearrangement links TRBV7-2 to TRBJ2-3; tentatively, D is TRBD2 (5 bases). The sequences come from peripheral blood, collected before any cancer treatment. CDR3 nucleotides: TGTGCCAGCAGCTTAGTTGCGGGTCCTACAGATACGCAGTATTTT. This sequence encodes CASSLVAGPTDTQYF.